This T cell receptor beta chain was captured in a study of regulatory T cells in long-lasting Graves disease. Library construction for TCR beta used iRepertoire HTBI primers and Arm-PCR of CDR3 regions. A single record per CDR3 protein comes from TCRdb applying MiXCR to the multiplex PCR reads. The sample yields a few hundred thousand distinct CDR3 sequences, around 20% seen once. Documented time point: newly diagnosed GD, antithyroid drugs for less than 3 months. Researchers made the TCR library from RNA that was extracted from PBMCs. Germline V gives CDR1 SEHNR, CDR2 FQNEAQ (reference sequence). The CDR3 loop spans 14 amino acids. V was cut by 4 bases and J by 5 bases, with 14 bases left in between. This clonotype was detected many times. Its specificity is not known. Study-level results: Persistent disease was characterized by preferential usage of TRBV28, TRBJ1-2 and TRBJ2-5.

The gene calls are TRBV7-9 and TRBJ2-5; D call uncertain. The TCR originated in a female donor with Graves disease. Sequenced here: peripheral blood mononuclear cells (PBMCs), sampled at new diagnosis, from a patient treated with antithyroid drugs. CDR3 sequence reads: CASSSSDRLETQYF. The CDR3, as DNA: TGTGCCAGCAGCTCCTCGGACCGTTTGGAGACCCAGTACTTC.